This TCR beta chain appears in the sequencing data of a study of early T cells in non-severe SARS-CoV-2 infection. For the study at large: The chains were unpaired, and the sequenced material was bulk RNA from unsorted whole blood.

Unique molecular identifier tags were affixed to discrete cDNA molecules. TCRdb fed the 5' RACE reads into MiXCR, producing one record per CDR3 protein. The data hold fewer than 60,000 distinct CDR3 sequences, with around 9.1% observed a single time. CDR3 length equals 15 residues. Per the germline V gene, CDR1 is GTSNPN and CDR2 is SVGIG (reference sequence). Trimming shortened V by 0 bases and J by 4 bases, and 15 bases separated the two germline ends. Study-level points and caveats: The study's VDJdb matching favored anti-spike CD8 responses and missed private and CD4 specificities.

This clonotype was observed at least ten times. Antigen unknown. This chain joins TRBV30 and TRBJ1-1; D gene unclear. The sequenced sample consisted of whole blood. This receptor was taken from an adult who was a healthcare worker with PCR-confirmed SARS-CoV-2 infection or an uninfected control (not recorded which). The DNA for the CDR3 is TGTGCCTGGAGTGTAGGCCGGACCCGGGTCACTGAAGCTTTCTTT. The encoded protein is CAWSVGRTRVTEAFF.